This TCR beta chain was profiled in a study of prognosis after radiotherapy for stage I lung cancer. Study findings and constraints: In patients receiving stereotactic body radiation therapy, unique TCR clone counts fell afterward, median roughly 10,000 versus 7,000.

Regarding this clonotype: Its antigen is still unknown. With a much larger clone just one base away, this may be a read error.

Template was genomic DNA; TCR beta CDR3 amplified in two multiplex PCR rounds. Amplification in first-round PCR relied on primers specific to each TRBV and TRBJ gene. MiXCR, run by TCRdb on the multiplex PCR reads, gives a single entry per CDR3 protein. This table has around 31,000 distinct CDR3 sequences, about 32% appearing once. The V gene's germline CDR1 is KGHSH and CDR2 LQKENI. The CDR3 has 15 amino acids. The chain couples TRBV18 to TRBJ1-1, with D unresolved. The clonotype comes from a donor aged 50 or older with non-small cell lung cancer. Material: PBMCs, obtained before or after stereotactic body radiation therapy (not recorded which). The CDR3 loop reads CASSPRGKLNTGAFF. In nucleotides, the CDR3 is TGTGCCAGCTCACCACGTGGGAAATTAAACACTGGAGCTTTCTTT.